These 22 T cell receptor beta chains were sequenced from one sample in a study of Tregs in tolerant kidney transplant recipients. Assay: immunoSEQ multiplex PCR; the TCRdb copy retains only in-frame clones and omits some. The data show about 77,000 clones, with 95% to 98% seen just once and approximately 0.52% held by the top ten. Specimen: CD4+ T cells from blood, collected before the transplant. The receptor set was obtained from a human donor who received a combined kidney and bone marrow transplant.

The genes are TRBV5-6 and TRBJ2-7; 7 bases line up with TRBD2. Trimming removed 7 bases from V and 3 bases from J; junction bases left unmatched: 13. This CDR3 is built from 15 residues. Germline-derived CDR1 and CDR2 are SGHDT and YYEEEE. The CDR3 coding sequence is TGTGCCAGCGGCCCGGATCGGGGGGTGGGCTACGAGCAGTACTTC. Translation: CASGPDRGVGYEQYF.

This chain connects TRBV7-3 to TRBJ2-5, with D maybe TRBD1 (6 bases). CDR1 and CDR2 from the germline V gene are SGHTA and FQGTGA. The CDR3 has 14 amino acids. V dropped 5 bases and J dropped 1 base, with 11 bases sitting between them. CDR3 sequence reads: CASSPTGPQETQYF. The CDR3 DNA reads TGTGCCAGCAGCCCGACAGGTCCCCAAGAGACCCAGTACTTC.

The rearrangement uses TRBV2 and TRBJ2-2, with D perhaps matching TRBD1 (6 bases). Trimming removed 8 bases at V and 6 bases at J, with 13 bases between. Germline assignment: CDR1 SNHLY and CDR2 FYNNEI. The CDR3 has 13 amino acids. The CDR3 region has the DNA TGTGCCAGCGTCGGACAGTGGCCCGGGGAGCTGTTTTTT. This codes for CASVGQWPGELFF.

The V and J genes are TRBV5-4 and TRBJ2-5, with TRBD1 identical over 8 bases. After removal of 7 bases from V and 4 bases from J, the junction contained 6 bases not matched to a gene. The V gene's germline CDR1 is SGHNT and CDR2 YYREEE (reference sequence). The CDR3 runs to 13 residues. The CDR3: CASSGGDGETQYF. CDR3 nucleotides: TGTGCCAGCTCAGGGGGCGACGGAGAGACCCAGTACTTC.

The chain recombines TRBV15 with TRBJ1-5; the D gene is possibly TRBD1 (6 bases). This CDR3 region has 19 residues. V lost 2 bases and J 5 bases, leaving 25 bases between the germline ends. The germline V gene has CDR1 LNHNV and CDR2 YYDKDF (reference sequence). The CDR3 region is CATSRPISPAGAVHQPQHF. CDR3 nucleotide sequence: TGTGCCACCAGCAGACCCATAAGTCCCGCAGGGGCGGTTCATCAGCCCCAGCATTTT.

The chain couples TRBV4-1 to TRBJ1-1; 8 nucleotides match TRBD1. The V segment lost 4 bases and the J segment 0 bases; nucleotides outside the gene matches: 4. The germline V gene has CDR1 MGHRA and CDR2 YSYEKL. The CDR3 extends over 15 amino acids. In DNA form, the CDR3 reads TGCGCCAGCAGCCGACAGGACAGGGTGAACACTGAAGCTTTCTTT. Translated: CASSRQDRVNTEAFF.

This sequence joins TRBV5-1 and TRBJ2-1; 7 nucleotides agree with TRBD2. V gave up 3 bases and J gave up 2 bases; unmatched junction bases: 8. The CDR3 is 16 amino acids. CDR1 SGHRS and CDR2 YFSETQ come from the germline V gene. In nucleotides, the CDR3 is TGCGCCAGCAGCTGGGCCCCTAGCGGAACCTACAATGAGCAGTTCTTC. Encoded protein: CASSWAPSGTYNEQFF.

The chain links TRBV2 to TRBJ2-1; unclear D gene. CDR1 is SNHLY and CDR2 is FYNNEI in the germline V gene. V lost 8 bases and J lost 0, with 14 bases in between. There are 15 residues in the CDR3. The CDR3 region is CASERTGNSYNEQFF. The DNA of the CDR3 is TGTGCCAGCGAGAGAACCGGTAACTCCTACAATGAGCAGTTCTTC. The full variable domain, rest sourced from reference TRBV2 and TRBJ2-1, is EPEVTQTPSHQVTQMGQEVILRCVPISNHLYFYWYRQILGQKVEFLVSFYNNEISEKSEIFDDQFSVERPDGSNFTLKIRSTKLEDSAMYFCASERTGNSYNEQFFGPGTRLTVL.

The chain links TRBV7-2 to TRBJ1-5; 7 bases line up with TRBD1. The CDR3 loop spans 17 amino acids. V lost 3 bases to trimming and J lost 2 bases; unmatched junction nucleotides: 10. Germline loops: CDR1 SGHTA, CDR2 FQGNSA. The CDR3: CASSFQGGTVGNQPQHF. In nucleotides, the CDR3 is TGTGCCAGCAGCTTCCAGGGGGGTACTGTTGGCAATCAGCCCCAGCATTTT.

The chain carries TRBV5-4 and TRBJ2-1; a possible D gene is TRBD2 (7 bases). The germline V and J ends were trimmed by 4 bases and 7 bases, with 18 bases remaining between them. The length of the CDR3 is 15 residues. Germline V CDR1 and CDR2: SGHNT, YYREEE (reference sequence). CDR3 nucleotide sequence: TGTGCCAGCAGCCAGACAGGCGGGAGTCTGAATGAGCAGTTCTTC. Translated, it gives CASSQTGGSLNEQFF.

This chain joins TRBV19 and TRBJ1-1; 7 bases line up with TRBD1. Germline lookup yields CDR1 LNHDA and CDR2 SQIVND (reference sequence). This CDR3 spans 14 amino acids. The J segment lost 5 bases and the V segment lost 4 bases, leaving 7 bases of the junction unmatched. DNA for the CDR3: TGTGCCAGTAGTAGACAGGGCGTGTGGACTGAAGCTTTCTTT. This encodes CASSRQGVWTEAFF.

This clone appeared once. The junction differs from germline at one of its ends, possibly a read error. The J gene is TRBJ2-1, the V gene TRBV5-1, with TRBD1 identical over 7 bases. The CDR3 contains 12 residues. Germline CDR1 SGHRS, CDR2 YFSETQ. CDR3 in amino acids: CASSKVRDSEVF. The CDR3 DNA reads TGCGCCAGCAGCAAGGTCCGGGACAGTGAGGTCTTC.

The J gene is TRBJ2-7, the V gene TRBV7-3, with TRBD2 identical over 9 bases. Germline V gene lookup returns CDR1 SGHTA and CDR2 FQGTGA. Trimming took 6 bases from V and 5 from J; bases not matched to a gene: 5. This CDR3 region has 13 residues. CDR3 nucleotide sequence: TGTGCCAGCAGTCGACTAGCGGCAGACGAGCAGTACTTC. Protein: CASSRLAADEQYF.

The genes are TRBV30 and TRBJ2-5; TRBD1 is a possible D gene (6 bases). The CDR3 spans 14 residues. Germline values: CDR1 GTSNPN, CDR2 SVGIG (reference sequence). The ends were cut back, 2 bases at V and 5 bases at J, with 15 bases in the middle. This chain's CDR3 is CAWSPSGQWETQYF. CDR3 DNA: TGTGCCTGGAGTCCTTCCGGACAGTGGGAGACCCAGTACTTC.

The chain links TRBV29-1 to TRBJ1-1; 7 positions match TRBD1. The CDR3 runs to 14 residues. V gave up 4 bases and J gave up 3 bases; unmatched junction bases: 8. Germline V gives CDR1 SQVTM, CDR2 ANQGSEA. DNA of the CDR3: TGCAGCGTTGGCACGGGACAGACCTACACTGAAGCTTTCTTT. Translating gives CSVGTGQTYTEAFF.

The CDR3 loop is CASSLGRENEQFF. CDR3 sequence (DNA): TGTGCCAGCAGCTTAGGGAGGGAGAATGAGCAGTTCTTC. The gene calls are TRBV7-2 and TRBJ2-1; D possibly corresponds to TRBD2 (6 bases). The CDR3 length is 13 residues. The ends were cut back, 1 base at V and 7 bases at J, with 8 bases in the middle. Germline loops: CDR1 SGHTA, CDR2 FQGNSA.

The CDR3: CASSLVTAALGRGYTF. The CDR3 DNA sequence: TGTGCCAGCAGCTTGGTGACGGCAGCGCTCGGCCGTGGCTACACCTTC. J is TRBJ1-2 and V is TRBV5-6; D unresolved. Germline values: CDR1 SGHDT, CDR2 YYEEEE. V gave up 0 bases and J gave up 7 bases, with 19 bases separating them. The CDR3 runs 16 residues.

The chain combines TRBV27 with TRBJ2-7, with a weak D call TRBD2 (6 bases). Germline values: CDR1 MNHEY, CDR2 SMNVEV (reference sequence). This CDR3 region has 16 residues. The germline V and J ends were trimmed by 5 bases and 2 bases, with 19 bases remaining between them. CDR3 sequence reads: CASSPWSRDFTYEQYF. The CDR3 region has the DNA TGTGCCAGCAGTCCCTGGTCAAGGGACTTTACCTACGAGCAGTACTTC.

This clone appeared a single time. V usage is TRBV28 and J usage is TRBJ2-7, with D possibly matching TRBD2 (6 bases). The V gene lost 6 bases and the J gene lost 2 bases, with 17 bases spanning the gap. The CDR3 runs to 15 residues. The germline V gene has CDR1 MDHEN and CDR2 SYDVKM. The CDR3 protein is CASSPVGTSPYEQYF. CDR3 DNA: TGTGCCAGCAGCCCTGTCGGGACTTCCCCCTACGAGCAGTACTTC.

The J gene is TRBJ2-3, the V gene TRBV4-2, with 10 bases aligning to TRBD2. The germline V gene has CDR1 LGHNA and CDR2 YNFKEQ. With 3 bases clipped from V and 2 bases from J, the junction kept 8 bases outside the gene matches. This CDR3 region has 17 residues. In DNA, the CDR3 is TGTGCCAGCAGCCACGGTGCCGGGACTAGCGCCACAGATACGCAGTATTTT. Protein sequence: CASSHGAGTSATDTQYF.

This clone appeared once. The rearrangement links TRBV18 to TRBJ1-2; 7 nucleotides align to TRBD1. V lost 3 bases, J lost 3 bases, and 4 bases stayed unmatched. The germline V gene has CDR1 KGHSH and CDR2 LQKENI. The CDR3 length is 14 residues. The CDR3 DNA reads TGTGCCAGCTCACCGGGGACAGATTACTATGGCTACACCTTC. Translated: CASSPGTDYYGYTF. The entire variable domain, with the rest obtained from reference TRBV18 and TRBJ1-2, is as follows: NAGVMQNPRHLVRRRGQEARLRCSPMKGHSHVYWYRQLPEEGLKFMVYLQKENIIDESGMPKERFSAEFPKEGPSILRIQQVVRGDSAAYFCASSPGTDYYGYTFGSGTRLTVV.

The CDR3 nucleotides read TGTGCCAGCAGCGATGGGGGCGGGGGAGGCTATGGCTACACCTTC. Its translation: CASSDGGGGGYGYTF. The chain is built from TRBV5-4 and TRBJ1-2, with a tentative D call TRBD1 (6 bases). Germline V gene lookup returns CDR1 SGHNT and CDR2 YYREEE (reference sequence). Trimming shortened V by 4 bases and J by 4 bases, and 17 bases separated the two germline ends. There are 15 residues in the CDR3.